The entry below describes one TCR beta chain. The antigen is undetermined. This sample stems from a study of T cells in localized non-small cell lung cancer. Study-level findings and limits: Elevated blood T cell density was associated with longer overall survival. Only one tumor region went through sequencing, so heterogeneity may still be there.

Germline lookup yields CDR1 SQVTM and CDR2 ANQGSEA. V was cut by 7 bases and J by 1 base, with 12 bases left in between. The CDR3 extends over 13 amino acids. The assay was immunoSEQ multiplex PCR, and TCRdb's table has in-frame clones only and misses some. The sample lists about 6,800 clones; approximately 43% were seen once. The receptor comes from a man between 35 and 75 years old with stage I lung adenocarcinoma. J is TRBJ2-3 and V is TRBV29-1, with a possible D match to TRBD2 (5 bases). Sequencing used lymph node tissue, obtained before any cancer treatment. The CDR3 DNA sequence: TGCAGCGCCCGCCGGGGTGGCACAGATACGCAGTATTTT. Its protein product is CSARRGGTDTQYF.